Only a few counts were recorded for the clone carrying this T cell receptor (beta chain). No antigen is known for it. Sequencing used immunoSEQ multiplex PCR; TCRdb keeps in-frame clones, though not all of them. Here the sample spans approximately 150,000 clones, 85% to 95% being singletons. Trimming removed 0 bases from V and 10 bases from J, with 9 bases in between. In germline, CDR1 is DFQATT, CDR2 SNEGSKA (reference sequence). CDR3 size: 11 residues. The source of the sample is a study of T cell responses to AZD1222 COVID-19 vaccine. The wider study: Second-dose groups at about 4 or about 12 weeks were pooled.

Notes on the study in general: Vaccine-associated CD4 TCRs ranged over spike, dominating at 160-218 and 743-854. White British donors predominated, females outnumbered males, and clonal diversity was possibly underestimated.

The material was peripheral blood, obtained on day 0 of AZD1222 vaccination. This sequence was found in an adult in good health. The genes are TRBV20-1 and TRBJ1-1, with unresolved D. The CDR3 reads CSARDWTGAFF. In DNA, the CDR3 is TGCAGTGCTAGAGATTGGACCGGAGCTTTCTTT.